A selection of T cell receptor beta chains follows, all from one sample in a study of blood T cells in healthy people across ages. TCRdb redid the calling of the 5' RACE reads with MiXCR, one entry per CDR3 protein. There are approximately 730,000 distinct CDR3 sequences in the sample; about 55% occur only once, and approximately 40% lies in the top ten. The sample taken for sequencing was blood. Source of these receptors: an elderly man in good health. Both conserved end residues are part of each CDR3. D genes are given only for firm matches. Only some rows state a clone size, as once, few, many or a class for expanded clones.

CDR3 DNA: TGTGCCAGCAGCTTAGGTGGACAGAGCTCTGTGGCCAACGTCCTGACTTTC
CDR3 protein: CASSLGGQSSVANVLTF
D gene: -
clone size: -
J gene: TRBJ2-6
V gene: TRBV7-2

CDR3 DNA: TGTGCCAGCAGCTCCGAAAATCAGGAGACCCAGTACTTC
CDR3 protein: CASSSENQETQYF
D gene: -
clone size: few
J gene: TRBJ2-5
V gene: TRBV7-9

CDR3 DNA: TGCGCCAGCAGCTTTTCCACCAATGAGCAGTTCTTC
CDR3 protein: CASSFSTNEQFF
D gene: -
clone size: -
J gene: TRBJ2-1
V gene: TRBV5-1

CDR3 DNA: TGTGCCAGCAGTGTTGGGGGAAGCCAGCCCCAGCATTTT
CDR3 protein: CASSVGGSQPQHF
D gene: -
clone size: -
J gene: TRBJ1-5
V gene: TRBV6-1

CDR3 DNA: TGTGCCAGCAGGGGGTTTAACATTCAGTACTTC
CDR3 protein: CASRGFNIQYF
D gene: -
clone size: -
J gene: TRBJ2-4
V gene: TRBV2

CDR3 DNA: TGTGCCAGCTCACCAGGACAGGGGAACTACGAGCAGTACTTC
CDR3 protein: CASSPGQGNYEQYF
D gene: TRBD1
clone size: few
J gene: TRBJ2-7
V gene: TRBV18

CDR3 DNA: TGTGCCAGCAGCCAAGGACAGGGGACCCCTGAAGCTTTCTTT
CDR3 protein: CASSQGQGTPEAFF
D gene: TRBD1
clone size: -
J gene: TRBJ1-1
V gene: TRBV4-2

CDR3 DNA: TGTGCCAGCACTCCTCGTGGCGGGAGTGCACACGAGCAGTACTTC
CDR3 protein: CASTPRGGSAHEQYF
D gene: TRBD2
clone size: -
J gene: TRBJ2-7
V gene: TRBV25-1

CDR3 DNA: TGTGCCAGCAGCGTAGGAGGGCGGGAGGCCTACAATGAGCAGTTCTTC
CDR3 protein: CASSVGGREAYNEQFF
D gene: TRBD2
clone size: -
J gene: TRBJ2-1
V gene: TRBV9

CDR3 DNA: TGTGCCACCAGTGATCCCACTAGCGGGGTCTACAATGAGCAGTACTTC
CDR3 protein: CATSDPTSGVYNEQYF
D gene: TRBD2
clone size: -
J gene: TRBJ2-7
V gene: TRBV24-1

CDR3 DNA: TGTGCCAGCAGTTCAGCGGCCAGCTACGAGCAGTACTTC
CDR3 protein: CASSSAASYEQYF
D gene: -
clone size: many
J gene: TRBJ2-7
V gene: TRBV5-6

CDR3 DNA: TGTGCCACCAGTAGCGGGGCCTCCTACGAGCAGTACTTC
CDR3 protein: CATSSGASYEQYF
D gene: TRBD2
clone size: many
J gene: TRBJ2-7
V gene: TRBV24-1

CDR3 DNA: TGTGCCAGCAGCCAACGGACAGGAGGAGGACAAGAGACCCAGTACTTC
CDR3 protein: CASSQRTGGGQETQYF
D gene: TRBD1
clone size: few
J gene: TRBJ2-5
V gene: TRBV3-1

CDR3 DNA: TGTGCCAGCAGCCTTACAAGCCCTACCGGTGAGCAGTTCTTC
CDR3 protein: CASSLTSPTGEQFF
D gene: -
clone size: few
J gene: TRBJ2-1
V gene: TRBV3-1

CDR3 DNA: TGTGCCACCAGTGATAACAGGAATGAGCAGTTCTTC
CDR3 protein: CATSDNRNEQFF
D gene: -
clone size: few
J gene: TRBJ2-1
V gene: TRBV24-1

CDR3 DNA: TGTGCCAGCAACCTCTCGCCCTCCTACGAGCAGTACTTC
CDR3 protein: CASNLSPSYEQYF
D gene: -
clone size: -
J gene: TRBJ2-7
V gene: TRBV12-3/TRBV12-4

CDR3 DNA: TGCGCCAGCAGCATATCCGGGACAGAAGAGACCCAGTACTTC
CDR3 protein: CASSISGTEETQYF
D gene: TRBD1
clone size: -
J gene: TRBJ2-5
V gene: TRBV5-1

CDR3 DNA: TGTGCCAGCAGCTTAGCGGGAGGGCCTGAAGAGCAGTACTTC
CDR3 protein: CASSLAGGPEEQYF
D gene: TRBD2
clone size: -
J gene: TRBJ2-7
V gene: TRBV11-1

CDR3 DNA: TGCAGTGCTAGCCCCAGGGCAGAGCGTGAAGCTTTCTTT
CDR3 protein: CSASPRAEREAFF
D gene: -
clone size: few
J gene: TRBJ1-1
V gene: TRBV20-1

CDR3 DNA: TGTGCCAGCAGCTCGACCGGGGGATCCTACAATAAGCAGTACTTC
CDR3 protein: CASSSTGGSYNKQYF
D gene: -
clone size: -
J gene: TRBJ2-7
V gene: TRBV7-3

CDR3 DNA: TGCAGTGCTAGGACGAGGACCGCAACCTACAATGAGCAGTTCTTC
CDR3 protein: CSARTRTATYNEQFF
D gene: -
clone size: few
J gene: TRBJ2-1
V gene: TRBV20-1

CDR3 DNA: TGCAGCGTAAGCGGGGACTACAATGAGCAGTACTTC
CDR3 protein: CSVSGDYNEQYF
D gene: TRBD2
clone size: few
J gene: TRBJ2-5
V gene: TRBV29-1

CDR3 DNA: TGTGCCAGCAGCTTGAGCCGCCCGAATACGCAGTATTTT
CDR3 protein: CASSLSRPNTQYF
D gene: -
clone size: few
J gene: TRBJ2-3
V gene: TRBV11-2

CDR3 DNA: TGTGCCAGCAGCACAGAAGAAGTGGTTTACGAGCAGTACTTC
CDR3 protein: CASSTEEVVYEQYF
D gene: -
clone size: -
J gene: TRBJ2-7
V gene: TRBV7-9

CDR3 DNA: TGCAGTGCTCCCGTGGCGGGAGGGGTGGATGAGCAGTTCTTC
CDR3 protein: CSAPVAGGVDEQFF
D gene: TRBD2
clone size: -
J gene: TRBJ2-1
V gene: TRBV20-1

CDR3 DNA: TGCGCCAGCAGCTTGGACAGGGCTGGCGGGGAGCTGTTTTTT
CDR3 protein: CASSLDRAGGELFF
D gene: -
clone size: -
J gene: TRBJ2-2
V gene: TRBV5-1

CDR3 DNA: TGCAGTGCTAGTAACCTAGCTGACAATGAGCAGTTCTTC
CDR3 protein: CSASNLADNEQFF
D gene: -
clone size: -
J gene: TRBJ2-1
V gene: TRBV20-1

CDR3 DNA: TGCGCCAGCAGCCCGACCGGGATTTCCCAGACCGGGGAGCTGTTTTTT
CDR3 protein: CASSPTGISQTGELFF
D gene: -
clone size: -
J gene: TRBJ2-2
V gene: TRBV5-1

CDR3 DNA: TGTGCCAGCAGTCTCGTCCGGGCCGGAAAACTGTTTTTT
CDR3 protein: CASSLVRAGKLFF
D gene: -
clone size: -
J gene: TRBJ1-4
V gene: TRBV28

CDR3 DNA: TGCAGCGTTGACCGACGGAGCTATGGCTACACCTTC
CDR3 protein: CSVDRRSYGYTF
D gene: -
clone size: -
J gene: TRBJ1-2
V gene: TRBV29-1

CDR3 DNA: TGTGCCAGCAGCCAAGATAATCGACTAGCGGGAGGAAAGACCCAGTACTTC
CDR3 protein: CASSQDNRLAGGKTQYF
D gene: TRBD2
clone size: -
J gene: TRBJ2-5
V gene: TRBV3-1

CDR3 DNA: TGCAGTGCGCCCGATCTAGATACGCGGTATTTT
CDR3 protein: CSAPDLDTRYF
D gene: -
clone size: -
J gene: TRBJ2-3
V gene: TRBV20-1

CDR3 DNA: TGTGCCACCAGTGATCCCGGGACTAGCGGAGTACAAGAGACCCAGTACTTC
CDR3 protein: CATSDPGTSGVQETQYF
D gene: TRBD2
clone size: -
J gene: TRBJ2-5
V gene: TRBV24-1

CDR3 DNA: TGCAGTGCTAGAGATCCCAGCGGGAGGGAGCAGTACTTC
CDR3 protein: CSARDPSGREQYF
D gene: TRBD2
clone size: -
J gene: TRBJ2-5
V gene: TRBV20-1

CDR3 DNA: TGTGCCAGTAGGGCTTTAGGGGCGCCTGAAGCTTTCTTT
CDR3 protein: CASRALGAPEAFF
D gene: -
clone size: -
J gene: TRBJ1-1
V gene: TRBV19

CDR3 DNA: TGTGCCAGCAGCGACCGACTAGTGGCCCATAGCAGGGAGCAGTTCTTC
CDR3 protein: CASSDRLVAHSREQFF
D gene: -
clone size: -
J gene: TRBJ2-1
V gene: TRBV9

CDR3 DNA: TGTGCCAGCAGTTTAAGAGCGGGAGGGCCTAGTGAGCAGTTCTTC
CDR3 protein: CASSLRAGGPSEQFF
D gene: TRBD2
clone size: -
J gene: TRBJ2-1
V gene: TRBV28

CDR3 DNA: TGTGCCATCAGTAACCAACGAGGCGGCTACACCTTC
CDR3 protein: CAISNQRGGYTF
D gene: -
clone size: -
J gene: TRBJ1-2
V gene: TRBV10-3

CDR3 DNA: TGTGCCAGCAGCGGAACAGACTCCTACGAGCAGTACTTC
CDR3 protein: CASSGTDSYEQYF
D gene: -
clone size: -
J gene: TRBJ2-7
V gene: TRBV7-9

CDR3 DNA: TGTGCCAGCAGCCCTATAGCGGGAACGGGCACAGATACGCGGTATTTT
CDR3 protein: CASSPIAGTGTDTRYF
D gene: TRBD2
clone size: -
J gene: TRBJ2-3
V gene: TRBV14

CDR3 DNA: TGTGCCACCAGTGACCCCGACAGGGGGCCTTTCTCCACCGGGGAGCTGTTTTTT
CDR3 protein: CATSDPDRGPFSTGELFF
D gene: TRBD1
clone size: once
J gene: TRBJ2-2
V gene: TRBV24-1

CDR3 DNA: TGTGCCAGCAGTGAAGGCGACGTGGTAGATACGCAGTATTTT
CDR3 protein: CASSEGDVVDTQYF
D gene: -
clone size: -
J gene: TRBJ2-3
V gene: TRBV2

CDR3 DNA: TGCAGCGTTGTCCCCGCTACGGAGGGTCCTGATACGCAGTATTTT
CDR3 protein: CSVVPATEGPDTQYF
D gene: -
clone size: few
J gene: TRBJ2-3
V gene: TRBV29-1

CDR3 DNA: TGTGCCAGCAGTGAACACCGGGAGTTGGACAATGAGCAGTTCTTC
CDR3 protein: CASSEHRELDNEQFF
D gene: -
clone size: few
J gene: TRBJ2-1
V gene: TRBV25-1

CDR3 DNA: TGTGCCAGCAGCCGGACTGTGTCCAGCTCCTATAATTCACCCCTCCACTTT
CDR3 protein: CASSRTVSSSYNSPLHF
D gene: -
clone size: few
J gene: TRBJ1-6
V gene: TRBV6-2/TRBV6-3

CDR3 DNA: TGCAGTGCTAGAGCCGGGGGTTTCGGACCTAACTATGGCTACACCTTC
CDR3 protein: CSARAGGFGPNYGYTF
D gene: -
clone size: -
J gene: TRBJ1-2
V gene: TRBV20-1

CDR3 DNA: TGTGCCAGCGGGGGCCTAGCTCCAAATACGCAGTATTTT
CDR3 protein: CASGGLAPNTQYF
D gene: -
clone size: -
J gene: TRBJ2-3
V gene: TRBV2

CDR3 DNA: TGTGCCAGCGGGAGTATGACCGGATTTGAAGCTTTCTTT
CDR3 protein: CASGSMTGFEAFF
D gene: -
clone size: -
J gene: TRBJ1-1
V gene: TRBV2

CDR3 DNA: TGTGCCAGCAGTTTAATCGGGGTAGGCGCGTATTTT
CDR3 protein: CASSLIGVGAYF
D gene: -
clone size: few
J gene: TRBJ2-3
V gene: TRBV12-3/TRBV12-4

CDR3 DNA: TGCAGTGTCGTAGGCCGAAGCTCCTACGAGCAGTACTTC
CDR3 protein: CSVVGRSSYEQYF
D gene: -
clone size: -
J gene: TRBJ2-7
V gene: TRBV20-1

CDR3 DNA: TGTGCCAGCAGCCCCGGTGGGAGTTCGAAGGAGACCCAGTACTTC
CDR3 protein: CASSPGGSSKETQYF
D gene: -
clone size: few
J gene: TRBJ2-5
V gene: TRBV3-1

CDR3 DNA: TGTGCCAGCAGCGAACAAATGCCGGGACTCAGCTCCTACAATGAGCAGTTCTTC
CDR3 protein: CASSEQMPGLSSYNEQFF
D gene: -
clone size: few
J gene: TRBJ2-1
V gene: TRBV7-6

CDR3 DNA: TGTGCCAGCAGTCCCCGGCCCTTCAGGGCAGGGAACACTGAAGCTTTCTTT
CDR3 protein: CASSPRPFRAGNTEAFF
D gene: -
clone size: -
J gene: TRBJ1-1
V gene: TRBV12-3/TRBV12-4

CDR3 DNA: TGTGCCACCAGTGTGGTCCCAAATGAGCAGTTCTTC
CDR3 protein: CATSVVPNEQFF
D gene: -
clone size: few
J gene: TRBJ2-1
V gene: TRBV24-1

CDR3 DNA: TGCAGTGCCCTACAGGGACCAGCCAAAAACATTCAGTACTTC
CDR3 protein: CSALQGPAKNIQYF
D gene: -
clone size: -
J gene: TRBJ2-4
V gene: TRBV20-1